This T cell receptor beta chain was profiled in a study of control samples from healthy donors and cancer patients. Sequenced by immunoSEQ multiplex PCR; TCRdb stores in-frame clones only, minus some. The sample holds about 110,000 clones; approximately 89% are singletons and the top ten take 6% to 8%. CDR3 length: 16 residues. Trimming cost V 0 bases and J 1 base, with 13 bases left between them. The germline gives CDR1 SGHRS, CDR2 YFSETQ. The receptor was isolated from a woman aged 18-29 years in good health. Sequencing was carried out using blood. This sequence joins TRBV5-1 and TRBJ1-1; D perhaps matches TRBD1 (6 bases). The CDR3 bases are TGCGCCAGCAGCTTGGGGCCCCAGGGACAGAACACTGAAGCTTTCTTT. Translated, it gives CASSLGPQGQNTEAFF. Full variable domain (rest looked up from reference TRBV5-1 and TRBJ1-1): KAGVTQTPRYLIKTRGQQVTLSCSPISGHRSVSWYQQTPGQGLQFLFEYFSETQRNKGNFPGRFSGRQFSNSRSEMNVSTLELGDSALYLCASSLGPQGQNTEAFFGQGTRLTVV.